The 27 T cell receptor beta chains given below trace back to one sample, sequenced in a study of graft-versus-host responses after intestinal transplantation. This table comes from immunoSEQ multiplex PCR, and its TCRdb copy is limited to in-frame clones, with some not included. The repertoire holds 130,000 or so clones, 85% to 95% seen once, with over 0.15% in the top ten. Their antigens remain unidentified. This specimen was unstimulated CD4+ T cells sorted from spleen or lymph node cells, taken before intestinal transplant. These receptors were collected from a human donor who received an intestinal transplant.

The gene calls are TRBV10-3 and TRBJ2-1, with 9 bases aligning to TRBD1. The CDR3 has 16 amino acids. Germline CDR1 is ENHRY and CDR2 is SYGVKD. The junction had 7 bases not matched to a gene; V was cut back by 3 bases and J by 4 bases. In nucleotides, the CDR3 is TGTGCCATCAGTGAAGGTTCACAGGGGGCTTACAATGAGCAGTTCTTC. Amino acids: CAISEGSQGAYNEQFF.

This chain links TRBV30 with TRBJ2-4; maybe TRBD2 (5 bases). The CDR3 loop spans 14 amino acids. Trimming took off 8 bases at V and 8 bases at J, with 22 bases between the two ends. CDR1 GTSNPN and CDR2 SVGIG come from the germline V gene (reference sequence). The CDR3 DNA sequence: TGTGCCCCCCGAACGGGGTCACTATATTACATTCAGTACTTC. Translation gives CAPRTGSLYYIQYF.

The chain has TRBV2 and TRBJ2-3, with 12 bases fitting TRBD2. The CDR3 is 18 amino acids. V lost 4 bases to trimming and J lost 0 bases; unmatched junction nucleotides: 8. Germline values: CDR1 SNHLY, CDR2 FYNNEI. In DNA, the CDR3 is TGTGCCAGCAGTGGGCCCCTAGCGGGGGGGCGAAGCACAGATACGCAGTATTTT. It specifies CASSGPLAGGRSTDTQYF. The whole variable domain, remainder taken from reference TRBV2 and TRBJ2-3, is EPEVTQTPSHQVTQMGQEVILRCVPISNHLYFYWYRQILGQKVEFLVSFYNNEISEKSEIFDDQFSVERPDGSNFTLKIRSTKLEDSAMYFCASSGPLAGGRSTDTQYFGPGTRLTVL.

V and J are TRBV5-1 and TRBJ2-4; the D gene is possibly TRBD1 (5 bases). Germline lookup yields CDR1 SGHRS and CDR2 YFSETQ. The CDR3 is 13 amino acids. Trimming took off 5 bases at V and 0 bases at J, with 6 bases between the two ends. The CDR3 DNA is TGCGCCAGCAGAGGGGTAGCCAAAAACATTCAGTACTTC. Translating gives CASRGVAKNIQYF.

The V gene is TRBV6-6, the J gene TRBJ1-2; 8 nucleotides agree with TRBD1. The ends lost 2 bases at V and 0 bases at J; junction bases unmatched: 5. This CDR3 has 16 amino acids. CDR1 and CDR2 from the germline V gene are MNHNY and SVGAGI (reference sequence). CDR3 sequence: CASSYDGDRPNYGYTF. CDR3 coding DNA: TGTGCCAGCAGTTACGACGGGGACAGGCCTAACTATGGCTACACCTTC.

The genes are TRBV6-5 and TRBJ1-1; D ambiguous. Between the trimmed V and J ends, which lost 2 bases and 2 bases, there was a span of 9 bases. The CDR3 is 14 amino acids. Germline values: CDR1 MNHEY, CDR2 SVGAGI. In DNA form, the CDR3 reads TGTGCCAGCAGTTACGGTGTGCTTAACACTGAAGCTTTCTTT. This translates into CASSYGVLNTEAFF.

This clone was detected a few times. The J gene is TRBJ2-5, the V gene TRBV29-1; unclear D gene. The DNA end is a closer match to TRBJ2-7, so the J assignment may be wrong. The CDR3 has 11 residues. Germline V gene data show CDR1 as SQVTM and CDR2 as ANQGSEA. CDR3 sequence reads: CRLAAAYEQYF. The DNA for the CDR3 is TGCAGGCTGGCGGCGGCATACGAGCAGTACTTC.

This clone is a singleton in its sample. The V call is TRBV2, the J call TRBJ2-4, with 10 bases lining up with TRBD2. Germline V gene data show CDR1 as SNHLY and CDR2 as FYNNEI. V lost 9 bases, J lost 0 bases, and 8 bases stayed unmatched. CDR3 length: 16 amino acids. The CDR3 DNA reads TGTGCCAGTTCAAGCGGGGGGGGCTTAGCCAAAAACATTCAGTACTTC. Amino acids: CASSSGGGLAKNIQYF.

The chain uses TRBV5-1 and TRBJ2-3; the D gene is possibly TRBD1 (5 bases). Between the trimmed V and J ends, which lost 0 bases and 6 bases, there was a span of 8 bases. The CDR3 length is 13 residues. Germline-derived CDR1 and CDR2 are SGHRS and YFSETQ. In DNA, the CDR3 is TGCGCCAGCAGCTTGGCTCAGGGTGATACGCAGTATTTT. Translating gives CASSLAQGDTQYF.

The chain links TRBV5-1 to TRBJ2-7; D gene uncertain. This CDR3 has 13 amino acids. The V end was cut by 6 bases, the J end by 0 bases, with 10 bases between. Germline values: CDR1 SGHRS, CDR2 YFSETQ. CDR3 nucleotide sequence: TGCGCCAGCATGCCCCCGAGCTCCTACGAGCAGTACTTC. The encoded protein is CASMPPSSYEQYF.

The rearrangement links TRBV2 to TRBJ1-2; D unresolved. The CDR3 extends over 13 amino acids. Germline V gene lookup returns CDR1 SNHLY and CDR2 FYNNEI. The V and J ends lost 7 bases and 2 bases respectively, with 11 bases between them. The CDR3 spells CASKRTDNYGYTF. The DNA for the CDR3 is TGTGCCAGCAAACGGACGGACAACTATGGCTACACCTTC.

The chain employs TRBV5-4 and TRBJ2-3; TRBD1 agrees at 9 bases. V shed 1 base, J shed 1 base, and the junction held 1 base outside the gene matches. The CDR3 covers 15 residues. The germline CDR1 and CDR2 sequences are SGHNT and YYREEE (reference sequence). The CDR3: CASSLRTGGTDTQYF. For the CDR3, the DNA is TGTGCCAGCAGCTTGCGGACAGGGGGCACAGATACGCAGTATTTT.

This clone has only one observation. This chain connects TRBV6-5 to TRBJ2-3; D is possibly TRBD2 (6 bases). V was trimmed by 5 bases and J by 6 bases, leaving 18 bases between them. In germline, CDR1 is MNHEY, CDR2 SVGAGI. This CDR3 region has 15 residues. CDR3 coding DNA: TGTGCCAGCAGTCGTAGTTTGGGGGGTGGGGATACGCAGTATTTT. Amino acids: CASSRSLGGGDTQYF.

The chain joins TRBV11-2 to TRBJ2-4; a weak D match, TRBD2 (5 bases). The CDR3 sequence is 13 residues long. Trimming removed 5 bases from V and 9 bases from J, with 14 bases in between. Germline CDR1 and CDR2: SGHAT and FQNNGV. The CDR3, as DNA: TGTGCCAGCAGCCCAAGAACGGGATCCATTCAGTACTTC. As protein: CASSPRTGSIQYF.

The chain has TRBV27 and TRBJ2-7; the match to TRBD1 covers 7 bases. V gave up 4 bases and J gave up 6 bases; unmatched junction bases: 9. Germline V gene lookup returns CDR1 MNHEY and CDR2 SMNVEV (reference sequence). The CDR3 length is 14 residues. The DNA of the CDR3 is TGTGCCAGCAGTTACGGGACAGCCCGGGGCGAGCAGTACTTC. Its protein is CASSYGTARGEQYF.

The chain uses TRBV30 and TRBJ2-7, with D perhaps matching TRBD1 (5 bases). Looked up from germline, CDR1 is GTSNPN and CDR2 is SVGIG (reference sequence). V dropped 3 bases and J dropped 2 bases, with 8 bases sitting between them. The CDR3 sequence is 12 residues long. Written as DNA, the CDR3 is TGTGCCTGGAGCTCAGGGACCTACGAGCAGTACTTC. It encodes CAWSSGTYEQYF. Supplemented by reference TRBV30 and TRBJ2-7, the full variable domain reads SQTIHQWPATLVQPVGSPLSLECTVEGTSNPNLYWYRQAAGRGLQLLFYSVGIGQISSEVPQNLSASRPQDRQFILSSKKLLLSDSGFYLCAWSSGTYEQYFGPGTRLTVT.

The chain uses TRBV10-2 and TRBJ2-7; either TRBD1 or TRBD2 may supply D (5 bases each). Trimming shortened V by 8 bases and J by 5 bases, and 19 bases separated the two germline ends. Germline V gives CDR1 WSHSY, CDR2 SAAADI. There are 14 residues in the CDR3. CDR3 in DNA: TGCGCCAGCTCCCGAGGGGAGAACCTTAACGAGCAGTACTTC. This encodes CASSRGENLNEQYF.

The V call is TRBV25-1, the J call TRBJ1-1, with 9 bases identical to TRBD1. Per the germline V gene, CDR1 is MGHDK and CDR2 is SYGVNS. This CDR3 has 17 residues. Unmatched junction bases numbered 13, after V lost 4 bases and J lost 4 bases. As DNA, the CDR3 is TGTGCCAGCAGTGCCGTCCCGGGACAGGGAATGGGCACTGAAGCTTTCTTT. Protein: CASSAVPGQGMGTEAFF.

This chain uses TRBV11-2 with TRBJ1-4; D remains unclear. Trimming left V 5 bases short and J 8 bases short, with 18 bases between. Germline V gene data show CDR1 as SGHAT and CDR2 as FQNNGV. This CDR3 has 15 residues. The CDR3 spells CASSQLGLGDEKLFF. The CDR3 nucleotides are TGTGCCAGCAGCCAATTAGGGTTAGGTGACGAAAAACTGTTTTTT.

This sequence joins TRBV5-4 and TRBJ2-5; 7 positions match TRBD2. Trimming removed 0 bases from V and 3 bases from J; junction bases left unmatched: 2. Germline loops: CDR1 SGHNT, CDR2 YYREEE (reference sequence). The CDR3 is made up of 14 amino acids. CDR3 sequence: CASSLAAGEETQYF. In nucleotides, the CDR3 is TGTGCCAGCAGCTTGGCCGCGGGGGAAGAGACCCAGTACTTC.

The V and J genes are TRBV6-1 and TRBJ1-6; D unclear. CDR3 length equals 12 residues. Trimming pared 6 bases from V and 10 bases from J, leaving 10 bases between. Germline CDR1 MNHNS, CDR2 SASEGT. CDR3 sequence: CASRDGRSPLHF. For the CDR3, the DNA is TGTGCCAGCAGGGACGGGAGATCACCCCTCCACTTT.

The V gene is TRBV29-1, the J gene TRBJ1-5, with D possibly being TRBD1 (6 bases). The length of the CDR3 is 14 residues. Looked up from germline, CDR1 is SQVTM and CDR2 is ANQGSEA. The V end lost 7 bases, the J end lost 2 bases, and 15 bases lay between the germline ends. The CDR3 is CSEGRGGGNQPQHF. The CDR3 DNA reads TGCAGCGAGGGGAGGGGGGGCGGCAATCAGCCCCAGCATTTT.

The rearrangement uses TRBV10-3 and TRBJ2-1; 11 nucleotides agree with TRBD1. Unmatched junction bases numbered 5, after V lost 6 bases and J lost 7 bases. The CDR3 sequence is 14 residues long. Germline V gene lookup returns CDR1 ENHRY and CDR2 SYGVKD. The CDR3 DNA follows: TGTGCCATCAGAGGGGACAGGGGGAGTAATGAGCAGTTCTTC. It translates to CAIRGDRGSNEQFF.

The genes are TRBV6-1 and TRBJ2-5; 9 bases agree with TRBD1. CDR1 is MNHNS, CDR2 SASEGT, per germline. There are 15 residues in the CDR3. V trimming: 0 bases; J trimming: 3 bases; junction bases outside the gene matches: 2. CDR3 in amino acids: CASSEAGQGEETQYF. As DNA, the CDR3 is TGTGCCAGCAGTGAAGCGGGACAGGGAGAAGAGACCCAGTACTTC.

J is TRBJ1-1 and V is TRBV5-3; D uncertain. TRBV5-3 is sorted into the ORF group, with uncertain function. Trimming shortened V by 2 bases and J by 1 base, and 12 bases separated the two germline ends. The CDR3 spans 15 residues. As DNA, the CDR3 is TGTGCCAGAAGCTTAGCAGGCAGGTGGAACACTGAAGCTTTCTTT. This translates into CARSLAGRWNTEAFF.

V usage is TRBV6-1 and J usage is TRBJ2-7; 9 bases match TRBD1. The CDR3 extends over 14 amino acids. With V trimmed by 7 bases and J by 3 bases, 7 bases remained unmatched. Germline V gene data show CDR1 as MNHNS and CDR2 as SASEGT. CDR3 sequence (DNA): TGTGCCAGCAACCGACAGGGGGACTTCTACGAGCAGTACTTC. Protein product: CASNRQGDFYEQYF.

CDR3 in DNA: TGTGCTAGTGGTCCTGGTCCCCTACACGACACTGAAGCTTTCTTT. As protein: CASGPGPLHDTEAFF. The gene calls are TRBV12-5 and TRBJ1-1, with D uncertain. Per germline, CDR1 LGHNT and CDR2 FRNRAP. The CDR3 is made up of 15 amino acids. The V gene lost 5 bases and the J gene lost 3 bases, with 16 bases spanning the gap.